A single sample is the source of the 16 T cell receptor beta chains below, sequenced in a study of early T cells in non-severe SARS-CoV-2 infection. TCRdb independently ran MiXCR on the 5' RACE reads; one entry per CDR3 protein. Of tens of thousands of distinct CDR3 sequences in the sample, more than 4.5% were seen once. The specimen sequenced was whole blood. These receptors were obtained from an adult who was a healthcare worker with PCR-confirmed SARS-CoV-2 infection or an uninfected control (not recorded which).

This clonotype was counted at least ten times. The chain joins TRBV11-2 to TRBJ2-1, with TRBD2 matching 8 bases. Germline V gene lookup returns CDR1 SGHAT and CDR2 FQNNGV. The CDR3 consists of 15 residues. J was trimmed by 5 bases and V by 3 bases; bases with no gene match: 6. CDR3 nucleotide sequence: TGTGCCAGCAGCTTGACGCGGGAGGACCACAATGAGCAGTTCTTC. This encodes CASSLTREDHNEQFF.

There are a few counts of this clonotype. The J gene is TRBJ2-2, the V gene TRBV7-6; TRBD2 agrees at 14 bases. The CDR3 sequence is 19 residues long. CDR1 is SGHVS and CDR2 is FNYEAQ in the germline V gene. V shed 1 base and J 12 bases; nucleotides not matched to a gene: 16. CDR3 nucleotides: TGTGCCAGCAGCTTAGTGAACGGGGGACTAGCGGGAGATCCGGAAAAGCTGTTTTTT. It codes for CASSLVNGGLAGDPEKLFF.

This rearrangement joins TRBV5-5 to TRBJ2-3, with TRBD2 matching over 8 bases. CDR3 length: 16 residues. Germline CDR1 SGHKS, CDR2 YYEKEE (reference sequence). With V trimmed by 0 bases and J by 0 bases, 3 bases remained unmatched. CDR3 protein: CASSLVGGRSTDTQYF. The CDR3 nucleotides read TGTGCCAGCAGCTTGGTTGGCGGGAGGAGCACAGATACGCAGTATTTT.

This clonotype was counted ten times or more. The CDR3 DNA is TGTGCCAGCAGCCCGGCCCCCCTATTGAATTCACCCCTCCACTTT. It specifies CASSPAPLLNSPLHF. The V call is TRBV27, the J call TRBJ1-6, with no clear D. Germline CDR1 MNHEY, CDR2 SMNVEV (reference sequence). The V end was cut by 6 bases, the J end by 7 bases, with 16 bases between. The CDR3 runs to 15 residues.

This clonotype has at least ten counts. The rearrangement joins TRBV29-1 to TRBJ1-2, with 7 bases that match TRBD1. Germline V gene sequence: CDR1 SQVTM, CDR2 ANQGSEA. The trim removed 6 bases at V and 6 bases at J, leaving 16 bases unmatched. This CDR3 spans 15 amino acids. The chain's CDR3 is CSVAQARQGRHGYTF. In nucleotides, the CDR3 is TGCAGCGTCGCCCAGGCAAGACAGGGCCGTCATGGCTACACCTTC.

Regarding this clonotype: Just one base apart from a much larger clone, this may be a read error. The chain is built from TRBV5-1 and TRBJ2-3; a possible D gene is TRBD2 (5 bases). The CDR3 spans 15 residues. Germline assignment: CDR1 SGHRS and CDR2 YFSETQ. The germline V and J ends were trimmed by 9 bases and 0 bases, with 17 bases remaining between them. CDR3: CANSRADTSTDTQYF. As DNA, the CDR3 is TGCGCCAACAGTCGAGCGGATACTAGCACAGATACGCAGTATTTT.

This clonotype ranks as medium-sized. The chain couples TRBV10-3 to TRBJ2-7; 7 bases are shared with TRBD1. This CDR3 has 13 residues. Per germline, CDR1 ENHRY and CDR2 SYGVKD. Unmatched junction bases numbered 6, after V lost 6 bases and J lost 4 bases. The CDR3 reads CAISDRDMYEQYV. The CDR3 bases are TGTGCCATCAGCGACAGGGATATGTACGAGCAGTACGTC.

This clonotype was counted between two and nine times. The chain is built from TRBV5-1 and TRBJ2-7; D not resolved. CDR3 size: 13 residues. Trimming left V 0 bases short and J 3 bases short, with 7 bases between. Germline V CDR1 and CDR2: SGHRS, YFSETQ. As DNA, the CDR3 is TGCGCCAGCAGCTTGGGACCGAACTACGAGCAGTACTTC. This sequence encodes CASSLGPNYEQYF.

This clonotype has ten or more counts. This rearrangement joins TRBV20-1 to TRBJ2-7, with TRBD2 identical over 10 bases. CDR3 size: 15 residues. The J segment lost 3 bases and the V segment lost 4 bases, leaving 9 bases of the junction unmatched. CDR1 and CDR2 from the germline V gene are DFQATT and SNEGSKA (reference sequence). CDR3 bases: TGCAGTGCTAAAGCGGGAGGGACTTTGAACTACGAGCAGTACTTC. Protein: CSAKAGGTLNYEQYF.

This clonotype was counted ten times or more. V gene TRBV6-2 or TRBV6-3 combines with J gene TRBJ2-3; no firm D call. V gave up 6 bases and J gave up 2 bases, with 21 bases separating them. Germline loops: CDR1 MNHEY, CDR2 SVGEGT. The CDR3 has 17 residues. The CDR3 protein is CASRWNRGPRNTDTQYF. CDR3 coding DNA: TGTGCCAGCAGATGGAATAGAGGCCCTCGAAACACAGATACGCAGTATTTT.

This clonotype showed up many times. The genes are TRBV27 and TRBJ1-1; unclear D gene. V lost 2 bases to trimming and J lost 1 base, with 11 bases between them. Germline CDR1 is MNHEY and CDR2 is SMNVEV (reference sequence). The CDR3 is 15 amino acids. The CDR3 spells CASSLIEMGNTEAFF. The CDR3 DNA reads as TGTGCCAGCAGTTTAATTGAGATGGGGAACACTGAAGCTTTCTTT.

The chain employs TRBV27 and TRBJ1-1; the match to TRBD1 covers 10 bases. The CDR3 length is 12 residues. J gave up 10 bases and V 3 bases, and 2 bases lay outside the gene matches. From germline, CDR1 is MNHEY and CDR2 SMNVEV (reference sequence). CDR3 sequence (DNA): TGTGCCAGCAGTTTTGACAGGGGGCGAGCTTTCTTT. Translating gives CASSFDRGRAFF.

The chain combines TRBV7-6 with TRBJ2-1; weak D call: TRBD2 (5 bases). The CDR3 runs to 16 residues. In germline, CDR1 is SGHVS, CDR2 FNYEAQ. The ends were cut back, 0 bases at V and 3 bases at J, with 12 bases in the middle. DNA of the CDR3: TGTGCCAGCAGCTTAGCGGGGAGATCACTCTACAATGAGCAGTTCTTC. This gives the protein CASSLAGRSLYNEQFF.

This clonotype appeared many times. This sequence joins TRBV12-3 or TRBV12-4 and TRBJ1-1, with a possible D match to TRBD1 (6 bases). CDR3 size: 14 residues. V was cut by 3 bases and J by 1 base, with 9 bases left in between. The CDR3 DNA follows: TGTGCCAGCAGTTTGAGGGACACGAACACTGAAGCTTTCTTT. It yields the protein CASSLRDTNTEAFF.

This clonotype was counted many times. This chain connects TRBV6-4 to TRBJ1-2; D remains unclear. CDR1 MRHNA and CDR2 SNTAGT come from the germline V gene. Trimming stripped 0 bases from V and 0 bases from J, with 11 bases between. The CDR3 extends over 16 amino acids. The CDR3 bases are TGTGCCAGCAGTGACTCGTCGGATCGTCCTAACTATGGCTACACCTTC. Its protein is CASSDSSDRPNYGYTF.

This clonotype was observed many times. CDR3 coding DNA: TGTGCCAGCAGGGTCAGGGAGGACTATGGCTACACCTTC. It translates to CASRVREDYGYTF. The chain is built from TRBV27 and TRBJ1-2; a weak D match, TRBD1 (5 bases). The CDR3 extends over 13 amino acids. Germline V gene data show CDR1 as MNHEY and CDR2 as SMNVEV (reference sequence). Trimming shortened V by 6 bases and J by 3 bases, and 11 bases separated the two germline ends.